This T cell receptor (beta chain) was sequenced during a study of CD8+CD57+ T cells in acquired aplastic anemia. The CDR3 has 15 amino acids. The V end lost 0 bases, the J end lost 2 bases, and 12 bases lay between the germline ends. Germline CDR1 is SGDLS and CDR2 is YYNGEE. Profiling that covered TCR beta VDJ and CDR3 relied on genomic DNA as its template. In TCRdb, the reads were re-called with MiXCR into one record per CDR3 protein. In the table there are approximately 150,000 distinct CDR3 sequences, around 48% of which are singletons. Individuals selected for sequencing had exhibited CD8+CD57+ cell expansion on flow cytometry.

The sequenced sample was sorted CD4+, CD8+, or CD8+CD57+ T cells (not recorded which) from PBMCs. The sequence derives from a human donor with aplastic anemia. The chain joins TRBV9 to TRBJ2-7, with TRBD1 as a possible D gene (6 bases). For the CDR3, the DNA is TGTGCCAGCAGCGTAGCCGGGACAAGTCCCTACGAGCAGTACTTC. Translated, it gives CASSVAGTSPYEQYF.